This record looks at one TCR beta chain sequence and its context. Antigen specificity is unknown. Germline-derived CDR1 and CDR2 are DFQATT and SNEGSKA (reference sequence). The length of the CDR3 is 15 residues. The sample comes from a study of CXCR3-negative and CXCR3-positive naive CD8 T cells. Overall study findings and caveats: The TRBV-TRBJ usage of naive CXCR3-negative and CXCR3-positive cells was similar, but that of memory cells differed. Similarly elevated diversity marked both naive subsets, with memory CD8+ cells showing far lower diversity. Naive cells positive for CXCR3 carried more hydrophobic TRB CDR3s than CXCR3-negative ones.

Triplicate sorts, around 300,000 cells apiece, were made for each CD8+ T cell subset. Through 5' RACE with UMI labels, the TRB cDNA libraries were prepared. TCRdb re-called the 5' RACE reads and shows each CDR3 protein once, DNA omitted. In total, the table holds about 89,000 distinct CDR3 sequences. The chain joins TRBV20-1 to TRBJ2-1; TCRdb names TRBD1, which stays unverified in the absence of DNA. The sequence was obtained from a human donor in good health. Some clones in this sample may be carry-over from other donors' samples. What was sequenced was naive CXCR3+ CD8+ T cells from blood. Subset noted: CD45RO-CCR7+CD27+CD95- naive CD8+ T cells expressing CXCR3 (TNR3+). CDR3 amino acids: CSASSVGGPYNEQFF.